Listed here is a single TCR beta chain. The antigen is unknown. The sample is drawn from a study of T cell responses to AZD1222 COVID-19 vaccine. As for the study in general: Second-dose groups at about 4 or about 12 weeks were pooled. Study-wide results and caveats: Distributed over spike, vaccine-associated CD4 TCRs predominated at 160-218 and 743-854. Donors were chiefly white British, with a greater number of females, and clonal diversity was perhaps underestimated.

The CDR3 is 13 residues long. V was shortened by 6 bases and J by 6 bases, with 11 bases between the two germline ends. Data came from immunoSEQ multiplex PCR; TCRdb stores just in-frame clones and leaves some out. Counted here are about 130,000 clones, over 75% occurring once; the ten biggest clones make up about 5.4%. The sequence was collected from an adult in good health. Specimen: peripheral blood, collected on day 0 of AZD1222 vaccination. The genes are TRBV12-3 or TRBV12-4 and TRBJ2-2, with D perhaps matching TRBD1 or TRBD2 (5 bases each). The CDR3 spells CASSWDLPGELFF. The DNA of the CDR3 is TGTGCCAGCAGCTGGGACCTCCCCGGGGAGCTGTTTTTT.